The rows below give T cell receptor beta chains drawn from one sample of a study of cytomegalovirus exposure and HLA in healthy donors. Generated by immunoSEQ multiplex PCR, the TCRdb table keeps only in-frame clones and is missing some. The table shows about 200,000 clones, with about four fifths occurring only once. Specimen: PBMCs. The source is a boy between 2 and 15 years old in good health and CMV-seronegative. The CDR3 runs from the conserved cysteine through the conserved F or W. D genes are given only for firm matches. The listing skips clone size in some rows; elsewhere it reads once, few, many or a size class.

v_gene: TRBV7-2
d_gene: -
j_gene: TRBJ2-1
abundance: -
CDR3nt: TGTGCCAGCAGCCCCAGCTTTGCCCTCAAGACAGACAATGAGCAGTTCTTC
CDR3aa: CASSPSFALKTDNEQFF

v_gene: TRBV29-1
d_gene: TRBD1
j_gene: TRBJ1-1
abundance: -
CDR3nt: TGCAGCGTTTACGACAGGGAGACTGAAGCTTTCTTT
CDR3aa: CSVYDRETEAFF

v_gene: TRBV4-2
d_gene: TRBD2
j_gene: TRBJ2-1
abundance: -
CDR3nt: TGTGCCAGCAGCCACCCCCTAGCGGAGGTACCTATAGAGCAGTTCTTC
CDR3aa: CASSHPLAEVPIEQFF

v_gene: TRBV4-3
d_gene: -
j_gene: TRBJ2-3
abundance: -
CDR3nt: TGCGCCAGCAGCCAAGATTATCCCCGTGGAGGCACAGATACGCAGTATTTT
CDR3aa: CASSQDYPRGGTDTQYF

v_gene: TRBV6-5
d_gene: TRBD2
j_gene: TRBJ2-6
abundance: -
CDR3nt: TGTGCCAGCAGTTACGGGGGGGTCTCTGGGGCCAACGTCCTGACTTTC
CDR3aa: CASSYGGVSGANVLTF

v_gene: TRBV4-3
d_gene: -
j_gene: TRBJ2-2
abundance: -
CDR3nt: TGCGCCAGCAGCCAAGATTTAGCGGGGGAGCTGTTTTTT
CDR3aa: CASSQDLAGELFF

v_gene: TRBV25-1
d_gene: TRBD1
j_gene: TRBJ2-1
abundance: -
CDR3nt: TGTGCCAGCAGCGAACTAGGACAGGGGGTCGATAATGAGCAGTTCTTC
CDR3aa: CASSELGQGVDNEQFF

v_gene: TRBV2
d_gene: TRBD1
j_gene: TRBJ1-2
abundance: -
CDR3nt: TGTGCCAGCAGCGTTGGGACAGGAGGGGGGGGTTTCTATGGCTACACCTTC
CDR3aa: CASSVGTGGGGFYGYTF

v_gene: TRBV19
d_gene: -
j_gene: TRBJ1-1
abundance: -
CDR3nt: TGTGCCAGTAGTATCTCGGGGGTGAACACTGAAGCTTTCTTT
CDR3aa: CASSISGVNTEAFF

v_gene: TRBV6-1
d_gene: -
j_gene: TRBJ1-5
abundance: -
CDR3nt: TGTGCCAGCGGGCCGTCTAATCAGCCCCAGCATTTT
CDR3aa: CASGPSNQPQHF

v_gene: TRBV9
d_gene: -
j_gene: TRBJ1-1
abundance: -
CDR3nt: TGTGCCAGCAGCGTAACGGGGGAGACGAACACTGAAGCTTTCTTT
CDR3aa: CASSVTGETNTEAFF

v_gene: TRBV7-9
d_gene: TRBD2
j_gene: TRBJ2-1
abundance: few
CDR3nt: TGTGCCAGCACCAGTGGCGACAGTCATAGCGGGGGGGCAAATGAGCAGTTCTTC
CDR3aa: CASTSGDSHSGGANEQFF

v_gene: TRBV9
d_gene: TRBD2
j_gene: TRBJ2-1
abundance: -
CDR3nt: TGTGCCAGCAGCCCAGTTGGGACTAGTGTTGGCAATGAGCAGTTCTTC
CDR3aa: CASSPVGTSVGNEQFF

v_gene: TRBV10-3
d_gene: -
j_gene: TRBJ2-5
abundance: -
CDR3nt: TGTGCCATCAGTTCCCGAGGGAGCCAAGAGACCCAGTACTTC
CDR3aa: CAISSRGSQETQYF

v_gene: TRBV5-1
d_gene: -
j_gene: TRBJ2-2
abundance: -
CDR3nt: TGCGCCAGCAGCTTTCGTGGAGGCCCCAACACCGGGGAGCTGTTTTTT
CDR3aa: CASSFRGGPNTGELFF

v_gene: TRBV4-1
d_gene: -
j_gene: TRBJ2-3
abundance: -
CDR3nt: TGCGCCAGCAGCCAAGAGGGGGGGCGGGGTACGCAGTATTTT
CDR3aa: CASSQEGGRGTQYF

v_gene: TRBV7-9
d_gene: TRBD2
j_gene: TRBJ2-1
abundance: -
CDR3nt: TGTGCCAGCAGCCCAACGGGGCGGGGGGGCCTTAATGAGCAGTTCTTC
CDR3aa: CASSPTGRGGLNEQFF

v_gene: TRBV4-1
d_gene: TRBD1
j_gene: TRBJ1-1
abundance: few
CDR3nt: TGCGCAGCAGGGACAGGGGGCACTGAAGCTTTCTTT
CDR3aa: CAAGTGGTEAFF

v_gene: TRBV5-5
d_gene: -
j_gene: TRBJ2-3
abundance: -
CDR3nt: TGTGCCAGCAGCTTGGGATTAGGCACAGATACGCAGTATTTT
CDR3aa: CASSLGLGTDTQYF

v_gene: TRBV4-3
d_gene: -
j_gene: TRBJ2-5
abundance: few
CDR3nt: TGCGCCAGCAGCCAGGGTCCGTGGGGGGTCCAAGAGACCCAGTACTTC
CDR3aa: CASSQGPWGVQETQYF

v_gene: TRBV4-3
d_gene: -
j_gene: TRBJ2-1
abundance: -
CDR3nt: TGCGCCAGCAGCCAAGCTGAGGGTTCCTACAATGAGCAGTTCTTC
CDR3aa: CASSQAEGSYNEQFF

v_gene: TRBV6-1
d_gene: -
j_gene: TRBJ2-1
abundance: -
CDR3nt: TGTGCCAGCAGTCCCCTTCCGGACTACTACAATGAGCAGTTCTTC
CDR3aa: CASSPLPDYYNEQFF

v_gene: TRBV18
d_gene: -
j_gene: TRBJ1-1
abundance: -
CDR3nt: TGTGCCAGCTCGTCAGGGGAAGGCACTGAAGCTTTCTTT
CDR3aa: CASSSGEGTEAFF

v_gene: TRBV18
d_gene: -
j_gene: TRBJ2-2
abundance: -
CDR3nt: TGTGCCAGCTCACCACCGACAGACCGAGAGCTGTTTTTT
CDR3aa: CASSPPTDRELFF

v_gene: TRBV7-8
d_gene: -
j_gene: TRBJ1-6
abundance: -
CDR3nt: TGTGCCAGCAGCTTCTATTCCTCATTAGATGTGATACCAACAGAAAATTCACCCCTCCACTTT
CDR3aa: CASSFYSSLDVIPTENSPLHF

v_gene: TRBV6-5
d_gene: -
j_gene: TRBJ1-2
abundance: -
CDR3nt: TGTGCCAGCAGTTACTGGGCGGGGACTGGTGGCTACACCTTC
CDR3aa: CASSYWAGTGGYTF

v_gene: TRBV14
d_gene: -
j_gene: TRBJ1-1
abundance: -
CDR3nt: TGTGCCAGCAGCTTAGGCGGGGACACTGAAGCTTTCTTT
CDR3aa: CASSLGGDTEAFF

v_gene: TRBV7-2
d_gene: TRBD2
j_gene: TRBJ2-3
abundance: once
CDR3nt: TGTGCCAGCAGCTTTGCGGGGGGTCGAGATACGCAGTATTTT
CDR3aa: CASSFAGGRDTQYF

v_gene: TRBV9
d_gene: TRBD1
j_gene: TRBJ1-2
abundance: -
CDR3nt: TGTGCCAGCAGCGTAGACCCAGGACAGGCCTATGGCTACACCTTC
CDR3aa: CASSVDPGQAYGYTF

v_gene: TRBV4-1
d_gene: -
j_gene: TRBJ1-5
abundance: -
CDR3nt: TGCGCCAGCAGCCAAGAAATTAGGGAGTATAGCAATCAGCCCCAGCATTTT
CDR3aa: CASSQEIREYSNQPQHF

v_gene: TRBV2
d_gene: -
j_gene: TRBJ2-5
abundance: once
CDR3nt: TGTGCCAGCAGTTCTCAGACTAGCCAAGAGACCCAGTACTTC
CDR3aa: CASSSQTSQETQYF

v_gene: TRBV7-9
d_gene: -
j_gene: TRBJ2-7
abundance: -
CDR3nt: TGTGCCAGCAGCCGGAATGGTGTTGGCCTAGGGGACGAGCAGTACTTC
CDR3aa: CASSRNGVGLGDEQYF

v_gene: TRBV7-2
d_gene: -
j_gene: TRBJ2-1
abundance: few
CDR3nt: TGTGCCAGCAGCTTAGACCACACCCATGAGCAGTTCTTC
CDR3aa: CASSLDHTHEQFF

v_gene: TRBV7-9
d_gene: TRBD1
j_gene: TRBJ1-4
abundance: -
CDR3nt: TGTGCCAGCAGCACGACAGGGGGTGAGGAAAAACTGTTTTTT
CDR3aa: CASSTTGGEEKLFF

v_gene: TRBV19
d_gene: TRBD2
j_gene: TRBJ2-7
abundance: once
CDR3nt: TGTGCCAGTAGTACAGCGGGGGGGTCCCACTACGAGCAGTACTTC
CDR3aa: CASSTAGGSHYEQYF

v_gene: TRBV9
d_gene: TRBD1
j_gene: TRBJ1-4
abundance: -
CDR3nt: TGTGCCAGCAGCCCCAAACAGGGGAGGAAGGAAAAACTGTTTTTT
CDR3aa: CASSPKQGRKEKLFF

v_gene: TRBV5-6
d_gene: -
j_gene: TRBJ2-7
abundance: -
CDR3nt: TGTGCCAGCAGCTTAGCGGCCGAGCAGTACTTC
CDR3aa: CASSLAAEQYF

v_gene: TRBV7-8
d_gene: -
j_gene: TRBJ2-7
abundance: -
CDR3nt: TGTGCCAGCAGCACCAGCCTCACAGGGGAGCAGTACTTC
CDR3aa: CASSTSLTGEQYF

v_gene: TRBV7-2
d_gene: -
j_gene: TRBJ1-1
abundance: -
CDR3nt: TGTGCCAGCAGCTCCAGAGGGGGGAACACTGAAGCTTTCTTT
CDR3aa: CASSSRGGNTEAFF

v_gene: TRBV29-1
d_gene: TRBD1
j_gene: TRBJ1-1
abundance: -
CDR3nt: TGCAGCGGGGAACAGGGGGACACTGAAGCTTTCTTT
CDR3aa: CSGEQGDTEAFF

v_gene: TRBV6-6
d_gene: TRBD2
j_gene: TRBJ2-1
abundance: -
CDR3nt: TGTGCCAGCACTCGCGGGGGGCAGTTCTTC
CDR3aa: CASTRGGQFF

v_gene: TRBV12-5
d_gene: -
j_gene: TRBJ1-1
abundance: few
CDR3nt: TGTGCTAGTGGTTTGGACGTAAGGGGGGGCGCAGGGCTGAACACTGAAGCTTTCTTT
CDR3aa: CASGLDVRGGAGLNTEAFF

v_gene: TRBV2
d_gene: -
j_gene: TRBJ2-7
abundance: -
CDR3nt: TGTGCCAGCAGCACTTCAAGAGGCAGGGTCTCCTACGAGCAGTACTTC
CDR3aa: CASSTSRGRVSYEQYF

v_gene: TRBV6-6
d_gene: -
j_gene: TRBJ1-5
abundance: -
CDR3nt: TGTGCCAGCAGTGGGCAGATCAATCAGCCCCAGCATTTT
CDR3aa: CASSGQINQPQHF

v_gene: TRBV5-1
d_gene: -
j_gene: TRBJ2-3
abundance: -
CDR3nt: TGCGCCAGCAGCTCCGGACAGCAAACAGATACGCAGTATTTT
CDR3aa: CASSSGQQTDTQYF

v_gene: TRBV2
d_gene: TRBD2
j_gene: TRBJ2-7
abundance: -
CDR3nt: TGTGCCAGCAGTCCTCCGGGACTAGCGGGGGTTTCCTACGAGCAGTACTTC
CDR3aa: CASSPPGLAGVSYEQYF

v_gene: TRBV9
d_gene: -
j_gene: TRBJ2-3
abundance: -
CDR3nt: TGTGCCAGCAGCGTAGCGGGGAAAGGCGGGGATACGCAGTATTTT
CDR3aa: CASSVAGKGGDTQYF

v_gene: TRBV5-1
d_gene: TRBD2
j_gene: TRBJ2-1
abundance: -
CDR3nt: TGCGCCAGCAGCTTGTTTAGCGGGGGGGCGTACAATGAGCAGTTCTTC
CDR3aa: CASSLFSGGAYNEQFF

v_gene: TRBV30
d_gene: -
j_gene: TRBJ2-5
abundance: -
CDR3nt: TGTGCCTGGGACAGTCGACTAGGTTTGACCCAGTACTTC
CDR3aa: CAWDSRLGLTQYF

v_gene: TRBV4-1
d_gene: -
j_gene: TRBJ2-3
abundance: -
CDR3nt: TGCGCCAGCAGCCAACCCTCCCGGGATACTACGCAGTATTTT
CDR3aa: CASSQPSRDTTQYF

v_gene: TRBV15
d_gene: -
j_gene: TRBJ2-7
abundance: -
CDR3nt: TGTGCCACCAGCAGAGACCCACAGGGACTACTGCACTTC
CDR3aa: CATSRDPQGLLHF

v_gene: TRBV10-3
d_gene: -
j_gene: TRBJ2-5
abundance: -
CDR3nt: TGTGCCATCAGTGAGTCGACTGGAGCGGAGACCCAGTACTTC
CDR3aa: CAISESTGAETQYF

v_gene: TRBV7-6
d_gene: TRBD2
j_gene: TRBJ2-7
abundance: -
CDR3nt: TGTGCCAGCGGCACGGGAGCGGGGGCCCCTCAGAACGAGCAGTACTTC
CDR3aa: CASGTGAGAPQNEQYF

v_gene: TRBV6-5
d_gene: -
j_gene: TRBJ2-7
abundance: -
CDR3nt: TGTGCCAGCAGTTCACAGGGAACAAACTCCTACGAGCAGTACTTC
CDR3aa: CASSSQGTNSYEQYF

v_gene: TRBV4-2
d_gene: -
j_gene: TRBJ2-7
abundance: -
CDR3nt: TGTGCCAGCAGCCAAGGACAGCTCCAGTACTTC
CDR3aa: CASSQGQLQYF

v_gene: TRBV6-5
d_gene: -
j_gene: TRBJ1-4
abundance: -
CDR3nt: TGTGCCGGCAGTTACTCGTCTTCATCTACCGGCGGAAAACTGTTTTTT
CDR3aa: CAGSYSSSSTGGKLFF

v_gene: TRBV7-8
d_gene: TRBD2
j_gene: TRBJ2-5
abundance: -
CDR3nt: TGTGCCAGCAGCTTAGTCCGGCTAGCGGGGAAAGAGACCCAGTACTTC
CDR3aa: CASSLVRLAGKETQYF

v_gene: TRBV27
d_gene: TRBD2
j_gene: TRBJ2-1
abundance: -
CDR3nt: TGTGCCAGCAGTCCCCCCCATACTAGCGACTCCTACAATGAGCAGTTCTTC
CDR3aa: CASSPPHTSDSYNEQFF